This T cell receptor (beta chain) was captured in a study of CD8 T cells in ankylosing spondylitis (dated by TCRdb to about 2017). About the investigation overall: T cell receptor beta repertoires were profiled in healthy donors and ankylosing spondylitis patients so that disease-linked TCR variants could be found. Peripheral blood samples were taken, and synovial fluid was additionally collected from ankylosing spondylitis patients. In total, the full study cohort was made up of about 110 healthy donors and 25 to 30 ankylosing spondylitis patients.

The junction carries 13 bases between V and J, which are trimmed by 2 bases and 5 bases respectively. Spanning cysteine to phenylalanine, the CDR3 consists of 15 amino acids. Kept here is only the CDR3 DNA, which spans 45 bases and is read in frame from base 1. CDR1 and CDR2 are drawn from the germline V gene: SGHTA, FQGNSA. The research as a whole found: The disease-linked clones showed a CD8+ phenotype and occurred at relatively low frequencies in peripheral blood. Some motif variants had previously been reported in the synovial fluid and blood of reactive arthritis patients, which suggests shared mechanisms of disease initiation. Blood from ankylosing spondylitis patients appeared to be characterized by a TCR beta motif made up of several highly homologous amino acid variants. Significant enrichment of the disease-linked clones was reported in matched synovial fluid samples from ankylosing spondylitis patients.

Instrument on record: Illumina HiSeq 2500. Quantitative 5'-RACE with molecular barcodes was the method used to prepare the TCR beta libraries. The published analysis was carried out like this. Disease-linked TCR variants were identified with a new computational method built on a probabilistic model of VDJ rearrangement. TCRdb's own reprocessing of the public reads used fastp at Q25 and MiXCR and kept productive beta chains. Entries are consolidated by CDR3 protein sequence, retaining the most common genes and DNA. TCRdb, not the authors, supplied the V and J calls. This sample gives about 130,000 distinct CDR3 sequences in total; 9.3% of them show up just once. Of the sample, 2.5% to 3.5% falls within the top ten clones. There are many counts of this clonotype. The antigen it recognizes is unknown. Base quality data are lacking; no much larger clone is found one base away.

The origin of this receptor is a male donor with ankylosing spondylitis or in good health (not recorded which). Sequenced material: blood, either unsorted or a sorted T cell fraction (not recorded which). In this chain, TRBV7-2 is recombined with TRBJ2-1; perhaps TRBD2 is the D gene, with 6 bases matching. CDR3 region: CASSLWHGGDNEQFF. The DNA sequence is given as TGTGCCAGCAGCTTATGGCATGGAGGGGACAATGAGCAGTTCTTC.